Below, 5 T cell receptor beta chains from the same sample are listed, as sequenced in a study of blood T cell repertoires in COVID-19. The table came from immunoSEQ multiplex PCR; TCRdb's copy has only in-frame clones and leaves some out. The table includes roughly 200,000 clones, roughly 80% detected once. Specimen: PBMCs or T cells enriched from blood (not recorded which). The receptors originated from a woman in her 50s who had been exposed to COVID-19.

This clone has a single count. J is TRBJ1-5 and V is TRBV2; 7 bases map to TRBD1. V gave up 9 bases and J gave up 7 bases; unmatched junction bases: 9. In germline, CDR1 is SNHLY, CDR2 FYNNEI. This CDR3 contains 13 residues. CDR3 sequence reads: CASQDREEQPQHF. The CDR3 DNA sequence: TGTGCCAGTCAAGACAGGGAAGAGCAGCCCCAGCATTTT.

This clone appeared a single time. The rearrangement links TRBV29-1 to TRBJ1-2; tentatively, D is TRBD1 (6 bases). V was clipped by 4 bases and J by 8 bases, with 11 bases between them. The germline CDR1 and CDR2 sequences are SQVTM and ANQGSEA. The CDR3 sequence is 11 residues long. CDR3 sequence reads: CSVAGDAGYTF. The CDR3 DNA reads as TGCAGCGTTGCAGGGGATGCGGGCTACACCTTC.

This clone has more than one count but fewer than ten. The J gene is TRBJ2-7, the V gene TRBV6-5; 7 bases agree with TRBD1. V lost 2 bases, J lost 2 bases, and 6 bases stayed unmatched. The CDR3 totals 15 residues. CDR1 is MNHEY, CDR2 SVGAGI, per germline. CDR3 region: CASSYDRQGPYEQYF. In DNA form, the CDR3 reads TGTGCCAGCAGTTACGACCGACAGGGCCCCTACGAGCAGTACTTC.

The CDR3 loop reads CASRADRNTIYF. Here the CDR3 DNA reads TGTGCCAGCAGGGCGGACAGAAACACCATATATTTT. This rearrangement joins TRBV6-5 to TRBJ1-3; TRBD1 might be the D (5 bases). CDR1 and CDR2 (germline): MNHEY, SVGAGI. The CDR3 contains 12 residues. V lost 6 bases, J lost 5 bases, and 8 bases lay in between.

This chain links TRBV2 with TRBJ2-1; D is possibly TRBD1 (6 bases). Trimming shortened V by 7 bases and J by 5 bases, and 9 bases separated the two germline ends. This CDR3 has 12 residues. Per the germline V gene, CDR1 is SNHLY and CDR2 is FYNNEI. CDR3 sequence reads: CASNRDNNEQFF. DNA for the CDR3: TGTGCCAGCAACAGGGATAACAATGAGCAGTTCTTC.